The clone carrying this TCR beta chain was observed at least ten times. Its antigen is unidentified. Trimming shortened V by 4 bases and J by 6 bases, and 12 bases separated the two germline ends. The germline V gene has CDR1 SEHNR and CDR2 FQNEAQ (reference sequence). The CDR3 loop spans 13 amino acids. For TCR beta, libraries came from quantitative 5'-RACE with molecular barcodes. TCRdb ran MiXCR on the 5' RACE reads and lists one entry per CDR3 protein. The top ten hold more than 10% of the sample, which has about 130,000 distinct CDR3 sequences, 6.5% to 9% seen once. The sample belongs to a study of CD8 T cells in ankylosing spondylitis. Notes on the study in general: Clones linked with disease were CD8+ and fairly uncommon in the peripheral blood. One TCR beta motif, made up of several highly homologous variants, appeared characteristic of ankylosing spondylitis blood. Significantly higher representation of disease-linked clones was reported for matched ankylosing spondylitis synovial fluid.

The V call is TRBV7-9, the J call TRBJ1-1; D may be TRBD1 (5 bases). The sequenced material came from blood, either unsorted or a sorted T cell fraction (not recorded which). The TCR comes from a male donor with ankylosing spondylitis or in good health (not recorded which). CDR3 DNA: TGTGCCAGCAGCTGGGGACCGGAGGCTGAAGCTTTCTTT. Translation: CASSWGPEAEAFF. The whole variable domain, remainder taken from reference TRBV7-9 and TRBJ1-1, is DTGVSQNPRHKITKRGQNVTFRCDPISEHNRLYWYRQTLGQGPEFLTYFQNEAQLEKSRLLSDRFSAERPKGSFSTLEIQRTEQGDSAMYLCASSWGPEAEAFFGQGTRLTVV.